This T cell receptor (beta chain) was sequenced during a study of Graves' ophthalmopathy and Graves' hyperthyroidism. The sequenced template was RNA, covering the TCR beta CDR3 region. HTBI primers were used in a first-round RT-PCR, which preceded a second-round multiplex PCR. One entry per CDR3 protein, called by TCRdb with MiXCR from the multiplex PCR reads. The sample has roughly 600,000 distinct CDR3 sequences; 35% to 40% are singletons. This clonotype was observed many times. Germline V gene data show CDR1 as SGHKS and CDR2 as YYEKEE (reference sequence). There are 16 residues in the CDR3. Trimming removed 4 bases from V and 1 base from J; junction bases left unmatched: 5.

This receptor was identified in an adult man with Graves' hyperthyroidism. Sequencing used peripheral blood or thyroid tissue (not recorded which). The chain recombines TRBV5-5 with TRBJ2-7; 13 bases align to TRBD2. For the CDR3, the DNA is TGTGCCAGCAGCCTACGGACTAGCGGGAGATCCTACGAGCAGTACTTC. Its translation: CASSLRTSGRSYEQYF. The full variable domain, with the rest looked up from reference TRBV5-5 and TRBJ2-7, is DAGVTQSPTHLIKTRGQQVTLRCSPISGHKSVSWYQQVLGQGPQFIFQYYEKEERGRGNFPDRFSARQFPNYSSELNVNALLLGDSALYLCASSLRTSGRSYEQYFGPGTRLTVT.